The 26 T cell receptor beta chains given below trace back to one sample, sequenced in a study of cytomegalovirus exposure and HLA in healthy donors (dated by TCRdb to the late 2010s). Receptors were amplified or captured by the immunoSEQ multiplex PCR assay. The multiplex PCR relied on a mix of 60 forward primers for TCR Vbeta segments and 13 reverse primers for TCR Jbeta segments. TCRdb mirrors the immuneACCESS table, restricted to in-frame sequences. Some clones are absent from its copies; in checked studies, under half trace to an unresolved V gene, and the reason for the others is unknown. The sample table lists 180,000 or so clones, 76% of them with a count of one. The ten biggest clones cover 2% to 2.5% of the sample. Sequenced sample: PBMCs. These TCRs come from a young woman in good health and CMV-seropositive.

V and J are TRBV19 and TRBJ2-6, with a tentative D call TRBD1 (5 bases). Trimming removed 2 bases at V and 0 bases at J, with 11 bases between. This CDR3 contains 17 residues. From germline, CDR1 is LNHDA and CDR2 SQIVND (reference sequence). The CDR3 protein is CASSIRQLLSGANVLTF. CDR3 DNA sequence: TGTGCCAGTAGTATAAGACAGCTTCTCTCTGGGGCCAACGTCCTGACTTTC.

Here the CDR3 DNA reads TGTGCCAGTAGTATAGCCTCAGGTTACCAAGAGACCCAGTACTTC. Translated, it gives CASSIASGYQETQYF. The chain carries TRBV19 and TRBJ2-5; D gene unclear. Trimming removed 1 base at V and 0 bases at J, with 9 bases between. The CDR3 spans 15 residues. Germline CDR1 reads LNHDA; CDR2 reads SQIVND (reference sequence). Complete variable domain (other parts from reference TRBV19 and TRBJ2-5): DGGITQSPKYLFRKEGQNVTLSCEQNLNHDAMYWYRQDPGQGLRLIYYSQIVNDFQKGDIAEGYSVSREKKESFPLTVTSAQKNPTAFYLCASSIASGYQETQYFGPGTRLLVL.

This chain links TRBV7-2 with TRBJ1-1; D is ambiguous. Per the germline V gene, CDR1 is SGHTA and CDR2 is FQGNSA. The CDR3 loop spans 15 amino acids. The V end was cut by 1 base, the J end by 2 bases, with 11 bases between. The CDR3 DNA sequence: TGTGCCAGCAGCTTAGGGCCGAACGTTAACACTGAAGCTTTCTTT. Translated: CASSLGPNVNTEAFF.

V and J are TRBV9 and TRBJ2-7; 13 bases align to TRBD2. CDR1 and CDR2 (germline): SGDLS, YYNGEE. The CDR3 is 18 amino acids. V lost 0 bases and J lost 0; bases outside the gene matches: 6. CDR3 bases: TGTGCCAGCAGCGTAGGACTAGCGGGGGGCCTCAGCTCCTACGAGCAGTACTTC. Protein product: CASSVGLAGGLSSYEQYF.

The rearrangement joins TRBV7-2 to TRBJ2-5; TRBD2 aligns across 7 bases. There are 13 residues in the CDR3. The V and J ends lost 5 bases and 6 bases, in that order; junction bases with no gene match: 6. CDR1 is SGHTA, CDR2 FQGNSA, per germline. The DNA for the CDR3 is TGTGCCAGCAGCCCCCGGGGGGAACAGACCCAGTACTTC. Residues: CASSPRGEQTQYF.

The CDR3 coding sequence is TGTGCCAGTAGTCTAAGACCCAGGGGGCGGGGAGAGACCCAGTACTTC. Protein sequence: CASSLRPRGRGETQYF. The chain combines TRBV19 with TRBJ2-5; TRBD1 aligns across 8 bases. V gave up 5 bases and J gave up 4 bases; unmatched junction bases: 12. Per germline, CDR1 LNHDA and CDR2 SQIVND (reference sequence). CDR3 length: 16 amino acids.

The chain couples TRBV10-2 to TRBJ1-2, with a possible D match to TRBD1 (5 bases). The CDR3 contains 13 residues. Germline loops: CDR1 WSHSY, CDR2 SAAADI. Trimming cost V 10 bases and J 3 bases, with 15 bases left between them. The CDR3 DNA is TGCGCCACCTCCCCCCAGGGTGACTATGGCTACACCTTC. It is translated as CATSPQGDYGYTF.

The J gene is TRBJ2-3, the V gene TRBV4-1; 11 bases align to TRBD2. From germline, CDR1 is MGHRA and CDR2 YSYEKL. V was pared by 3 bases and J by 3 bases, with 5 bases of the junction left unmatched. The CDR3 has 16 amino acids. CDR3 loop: CASSHLAGGRTDTQYF. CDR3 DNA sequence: TGCGCCAGCAGCCACTTAGCGGGGGGGAGGACAGATACGCAGTATTTT.

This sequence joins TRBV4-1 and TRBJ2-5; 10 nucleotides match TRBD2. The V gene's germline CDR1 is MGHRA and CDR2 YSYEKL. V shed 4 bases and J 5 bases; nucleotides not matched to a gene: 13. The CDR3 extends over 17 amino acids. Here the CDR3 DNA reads TGCGCCAGCAGCCGGAGGGGGAGCGGGGGGGCCTTGGAGACCCAGTACTTC. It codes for CASSRRGSGGALETQYF.

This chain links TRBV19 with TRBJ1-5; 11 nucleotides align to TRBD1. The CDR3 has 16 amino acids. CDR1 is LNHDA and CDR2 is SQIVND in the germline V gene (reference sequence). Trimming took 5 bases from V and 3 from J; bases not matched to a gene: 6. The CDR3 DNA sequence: TGTGCCAGTAGTTCAGGGACAGGGGGTAACAATCAGCCCCAGCATTTT. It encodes CASSSGTGGNNQPQHF.

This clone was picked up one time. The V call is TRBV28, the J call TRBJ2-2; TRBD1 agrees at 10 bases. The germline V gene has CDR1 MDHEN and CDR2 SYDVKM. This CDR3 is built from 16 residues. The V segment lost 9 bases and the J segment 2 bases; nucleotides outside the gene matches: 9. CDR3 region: CASGLDRGQNTGELFF. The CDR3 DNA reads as TGTGCCAGTGGGCTTGACAGGGGGCAAAACACCGGGGAGCTGTTTTTT.

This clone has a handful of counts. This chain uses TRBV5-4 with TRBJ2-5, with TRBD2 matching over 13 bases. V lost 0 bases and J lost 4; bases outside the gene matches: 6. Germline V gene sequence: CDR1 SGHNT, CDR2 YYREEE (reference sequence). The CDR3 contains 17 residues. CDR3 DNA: TGTGCCAGCAGCTTGGCCCCCACTAGCGGGGGGGCAGAGACCCAGTACTTC. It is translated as CASSLAPTSGGAETQYF.

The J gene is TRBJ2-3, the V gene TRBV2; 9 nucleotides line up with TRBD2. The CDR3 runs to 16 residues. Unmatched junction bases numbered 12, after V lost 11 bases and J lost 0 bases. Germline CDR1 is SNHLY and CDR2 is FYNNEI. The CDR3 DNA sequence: TGTGCCCGAGGGGTAGCGGGGGCCTCTAGCACAGATACGCAGTATTTT. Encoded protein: CARGVAGASSTDTQYF.

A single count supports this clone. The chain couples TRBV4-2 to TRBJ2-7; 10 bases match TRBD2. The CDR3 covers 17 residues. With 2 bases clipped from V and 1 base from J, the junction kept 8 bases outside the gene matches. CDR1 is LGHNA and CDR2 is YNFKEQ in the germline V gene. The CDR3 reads CASSQLGAGGLSYEQYF. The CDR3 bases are TGTGCCAGCAGCCAACTAGGAGCGGGGGGGCTATCCTACGAGCAGTACTTC.

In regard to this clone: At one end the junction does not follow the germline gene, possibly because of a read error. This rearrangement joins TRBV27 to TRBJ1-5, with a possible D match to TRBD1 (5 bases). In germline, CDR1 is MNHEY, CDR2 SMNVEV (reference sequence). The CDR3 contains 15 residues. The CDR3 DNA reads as TGTGCCAGCAGTTCGTCGGGACTTGGCAATCAGCCTCAGCATTTT. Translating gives CASSSSGLGNQPQHF.

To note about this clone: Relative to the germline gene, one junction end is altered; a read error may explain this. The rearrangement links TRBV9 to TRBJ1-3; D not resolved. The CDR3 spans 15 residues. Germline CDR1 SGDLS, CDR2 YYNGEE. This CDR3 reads CANSVAGNSGNTIYF. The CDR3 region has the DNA TGTGCCAACAGCGTTGCGGGGAACTCTGGAAACACCATATATTTT.

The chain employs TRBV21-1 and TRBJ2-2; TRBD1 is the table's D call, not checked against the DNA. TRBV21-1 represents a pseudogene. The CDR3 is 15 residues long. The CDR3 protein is CARRDRGRVTGELFF. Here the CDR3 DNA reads TGTGCCAGACGAGACAGGGGGCGGGTCACCGGGGAGCTGTTTTTT.

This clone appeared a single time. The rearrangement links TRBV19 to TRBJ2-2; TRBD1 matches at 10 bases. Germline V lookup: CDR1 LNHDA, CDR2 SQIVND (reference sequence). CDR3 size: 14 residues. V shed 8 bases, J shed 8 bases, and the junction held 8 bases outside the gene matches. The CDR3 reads CASYPTGGSGELFF. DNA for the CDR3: TGTGCCAGTTACCCGACAGGGGGCTCGGGGGAGCTGTTTTTT.

The DNA of the CDR3 is TGTGCCATCAGTGATACAGTATTCCCCGGAAACACCATATATTTT. It translates to CAISDTVFPGNTIYF. The chain recombines TRBV10-3 with TRBJ1-3; D gene unclear. This CDR3 comprises 15 residues. V was cut by 3 bases and J by 4 bases, with 13 bases left in between. CDR1 and CDR2 (germline): ENHRY, SYGVKD.

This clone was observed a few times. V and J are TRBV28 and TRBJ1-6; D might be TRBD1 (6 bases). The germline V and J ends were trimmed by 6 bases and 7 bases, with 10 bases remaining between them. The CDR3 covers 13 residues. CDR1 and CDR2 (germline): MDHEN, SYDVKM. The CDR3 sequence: CASRPGQNSPLHF. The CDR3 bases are TGTGCCAGCAGGCCGGGACAAAATTCACCCCTCCACTTT.

This chain's CDR3 is CASRTRLGSQETQYF. In nucleotides, the CDR3 is TGTGCCAGCAGGACCAGGCTGGGGAGCCAAGAGACCCAGTACTTC. J is TRBJ2-5 and V is TRBV7-8, with TRBD2 as a possible D gene (5 bases). From germline, CDR1 is SGHVS and CDR2 FQNEAQ. V was clipped by 6 bases and J by 1 base, with 15 bases between them. This CDR3 region has 15 residues.

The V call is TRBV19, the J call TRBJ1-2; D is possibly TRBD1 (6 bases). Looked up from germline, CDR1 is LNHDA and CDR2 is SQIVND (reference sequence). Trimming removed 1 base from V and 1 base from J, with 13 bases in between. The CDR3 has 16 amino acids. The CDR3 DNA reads TGTGCCAGTAGTATAGGTTGGACAGCCGATAACTATGGCTACACCTTC. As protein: CASSIGWTADNYGYTF.

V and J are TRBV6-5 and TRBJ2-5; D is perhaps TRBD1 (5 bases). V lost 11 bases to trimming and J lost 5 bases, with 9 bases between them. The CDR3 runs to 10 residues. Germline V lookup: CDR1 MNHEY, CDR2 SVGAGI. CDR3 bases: TGTGCCGTGGGGCGCGAGACCCAGTACTTC. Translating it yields CAVGRETQYF.

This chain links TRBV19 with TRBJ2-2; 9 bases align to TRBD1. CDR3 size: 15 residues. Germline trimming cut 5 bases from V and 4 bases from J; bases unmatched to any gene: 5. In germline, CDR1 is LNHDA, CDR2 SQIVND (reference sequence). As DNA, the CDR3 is TGTGCCAGTAGTTACACGGGACAGGGCACCGGGGAGCTGTTTTTT. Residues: CASSYTGQGTGELFF.

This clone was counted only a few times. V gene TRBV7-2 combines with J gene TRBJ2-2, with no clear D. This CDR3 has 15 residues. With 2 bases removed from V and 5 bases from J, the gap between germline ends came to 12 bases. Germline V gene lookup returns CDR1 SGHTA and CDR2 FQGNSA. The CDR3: CASSLRVFDTGELFF. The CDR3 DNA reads TGTGCCAGCAGCTTACGGGTGTTTGATACCGGGGAGCTGTTTTTT.

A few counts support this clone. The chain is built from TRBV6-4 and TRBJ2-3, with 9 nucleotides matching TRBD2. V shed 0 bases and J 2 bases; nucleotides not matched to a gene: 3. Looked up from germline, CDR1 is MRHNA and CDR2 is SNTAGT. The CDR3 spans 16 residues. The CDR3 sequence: CASSDSASGDTDTQYF. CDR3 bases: TGTGCCAGCAGTGACTCCGCTAGCGGGGACACAGATACGCAGTATTTT.